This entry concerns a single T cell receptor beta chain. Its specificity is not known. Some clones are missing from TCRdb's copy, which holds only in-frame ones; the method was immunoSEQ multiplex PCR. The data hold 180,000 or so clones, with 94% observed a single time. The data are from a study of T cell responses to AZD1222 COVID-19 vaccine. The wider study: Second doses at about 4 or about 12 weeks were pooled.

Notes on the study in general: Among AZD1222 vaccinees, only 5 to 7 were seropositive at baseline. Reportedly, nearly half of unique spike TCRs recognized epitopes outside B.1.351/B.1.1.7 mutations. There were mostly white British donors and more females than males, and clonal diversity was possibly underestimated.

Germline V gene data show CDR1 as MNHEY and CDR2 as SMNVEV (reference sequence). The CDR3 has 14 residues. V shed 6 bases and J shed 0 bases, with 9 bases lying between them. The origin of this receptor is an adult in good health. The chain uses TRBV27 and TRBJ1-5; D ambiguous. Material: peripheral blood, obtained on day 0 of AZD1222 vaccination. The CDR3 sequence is CASRGGVSNQPQHF. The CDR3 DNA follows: TGTGCCAGCAGGGGTGGGGTTAGCAATCAGCCCCAGCATTTT.